The rows below give T cell receptor beta chains drawn from one sample of a study of T cell responses to AZD1222 COVID-19 vaccine. The repertoire was sequenced with immunoSEQ multiplex PCR; TCRdb's copy has only in-frame clones and lacks some. This table holds about 120,000 clones, 85% to 90% found once. The starting material was peripheral blood, obtained on day 0 of AZD1222 vaccination. The source of these receptors is an adult in good health. Each CDR3 is given with its conserved first and last residue. D genes are given only for firm matches. Clone size appears in some rows only: once, few, many, or a class for an expanded clone.

j_call clone_size d_call v_call cdr3_aa cdr3_nt
TRBJ1-1 NA NA TRBV4-2 CASSRGRNTEAFF TGTGCCAGCAGCCGCGGTAGGAACACTGAAGCTTTCTTT
TRBJ2-1 NA TRBD2 TRBV5-1 CASSHSSGKVNEQFF TGCGCCAGCAGCCACTCTAGCGGGAAAGTCAATGAGCAGTTCTTC
TRBJ2-3 NA NA TRBV7-9 CASSYGQRDTQYF TGTGCCAGCAGCTACGGACAGAGAGATACGCAGTATTTT
TRBJ1-2 medium-sized TRBD1 TRBV28 CASSSFPGTGLLYGYTF TGTGCCAGCAGTTCATTTCCCGGGACAGGGCTTCTCTATGGCTACACCTTC
TRBJ2-7 NA TRBD1 TRBV6-5 CASSYSTGGASYEQYF TGTGCCAGCAGTTACTCGACAGGGGGGGCCTCCTACGAGCAGTACTTC
TRBJ2-7 NA TRBD1 TRBV19 CASSIGTGRYEQYF TGTGCCAGTAGTATCGGGACAGGGCGATACGAGCAGTACTTC
TRBJ2-7 once TRBD2 TRBV3-1/TRBV3-2 CASSQESFPGGDEQYF TGTGCCAGCAGCCAAGAATCCTTCCCGGGAGGGGACGAGCAGTACTTC
TRBJ1-2 NA NA TRBV3-1/TRBV3-2 CASSPNEGGRANYGYTF TGTGCCAGCAGCCCCAACGAAGGTGGCAGGGCAAACTATGGCTACACCTTC
TRBJ1-6 NA NA TRBV4-3 CASSQDRGGPLHF TGCGCCAGCAGCCAAGATCGGGGCGGACCCCTCCACTTT
TRBJ1-2 NA NA TRBV30 CAWSVQEYYGYTF TGTGCCTGGAGTGTACAGGAATACTATGGCTACACCTTC
TRBJ2-7 NA TRBD1 TRBV7-8 CASSFQAGGSYEQYF TGTGCCAGCAGCTTCCAGGCAGGGGGCTCCTACGAGCAGTACTTC
TRBJ2-5 once TRBD1 TRBV5-4 CASSLQGAGETQYF TGTGCCAGCAGCTTGCAGGGGGCAGGAGAGACCCAGTACTTC
TRBJ1-5 NA TRBD1 TRBV19 CASRTDRGRVSNQPQHF TGTGCCAGTAGGACCGACAGGGGGCGAGTGAGCAATCAGCCCCAGCATTTT
TRBJ2-2 NA NA TRBV5-1 CASGRTESTGELFF TGCGCCAGCGGCCGGACAGAAAGCACCGGGGAGCTGTTTTTT
TRBJ2-5 NA NA TRBV6-5 CASSRQPGETQYF TGTGCCAGCAGCCGGCAACCAGGAGAGACCCAGTACTTC
TRBJ2-3 NA NA TRBV6-2/TRBV6-3 CASSPPRTDTQYF TGTGCCAGCAGCCCTCCTCGGACGGATACGCAGTATTTT
TRBJ2-3 NA NA TRBV7-3 CASSLGGTDTQYF TGTGCCAGCAGCTTAGGTGGCACAGATACGCAGTATTTT
TRBJ2-7 NA TRBD1 TRBV29-1 CSVGTGGAYEQYF TGCAGCGTGGGGACAGGGGGAGCGTACGAGCAGTACTTC
TRBJ1-2 few TRBD1 TRBV7-9 CASSSDRERTNYGYTF TGTGCCAGCAGCTCGGACAGGGAAAGAACTAACTATGGCTACACCTTC
TRBJ2-3 NA NA TRBV19 CATHSGSAPADTQYF TGTGCCACCCACAGCGGAAGTGCCCCCGCAGATACGCAGTATTTT
TRBJ2-7 NA NA TRBV7-8 CASRGPGGIPYEQYF TGTGCCAGCAGGGGCCCCGGGGGTATACCCTACGAGCAGTACTTC
TRBJ2-5 NA TRBD1 TRBV5-1 CASSPGQGQETQYF TGCGCCAGCAGCCCTGGACAGGGGCAAGAGACCCAGTACTTC
TRBJ1-2 NA TRBD1 TRBV19 CASSIGRDRLGLTGYTF TGTGCCAGTAGTATAGGCCGGGACAGGTTAGGTCTTACTGGCTACACCTTC
TRBJ1-4 NA NA TRBV18 CASSPPNGAIVEKLFF TGTGCCAGCTCACCACCGAACGGGGCCATAGTTGAAAAACTGTTTTTT
TRBJ2-4 NA NA TRBV18 CASSVGVGKNIQYF TGTGCCAGCTCCGTCGGGGTTGGTAAAAACATTCAGTACTTC
TRBJ1-1 NA NA TRBV28 CASHHRDDEAFF TGTGCCAGCCACCACAGGGATGATGAAGCTTTCTTT
TRBJ1-6 NA TRBD1 TRBV28 CASRDRDRDNSPLHF TGTGCCAGCAGGGACCGGGACAGAGATAATTCACCCCTCCACTTT
TRBJ2-1 NA NA TRBV5-6 CASSLVGALVNEQFF TGTGCCAGCAGCTTGGTGGGGGCGCTGGTCAATGAGCAGTTCTTC
TRBJ1-4 NA NA TRBV19 CASSSHRATNEKLFF TGTGCCAGTAGTTCGCACAGGGCTACTAATGAAAAACTGTTTTTT